This T cell receptor beta chain was identified during a study of T cells in Graves' hyperthyroidism and ophthalmopathy. The CDR3 extends over 16 amino acids. CDR1 MNHEY and CDR2 SVGAGI come from the germline V gene. V was pared by 2 bases and J by 4 bases, with 17 bases between. Each patient was aged 18 to 65 and had newly diagnosed hyperthyroidism of under 2 months' duration. This clonotype has ten or more counts. Amplification of TCR beta CDR3 regions was performed using RNA transcripts as template. Initially, a first-round RT-PCR of the TCR CDR3 employed the HTBI primer set. TCRdb re-analysed the multiplex PCR reads in MiXCR, keeping a single row per CDR3 protein. The sample has hundreds of thousands of distinct CDR3 sequences, about a sixth seen once; the top ten hold approximately 3.8%.

The sequence came from a woman in her thirties with Graves' hyperthyroidism. V and J are TRBV6-5 and TRBJ1-1; possible D gene TRBD1, 6 bases. Sequences were obtained from blood. In nucleotides, the CDR3 is TGTGCCAGCAGTTACAGACGGGGGGCGCGGAGCACTGAAGCTTTCTTT. This sequence encodes CASSYRRGARSTEAFF.